Listed here are 14 T cell receptor beta chains from one sample, sequenced in a study of blood T cell repertoires in COVID-19. Profiled with immunoSEQ multiplex PCR; TCRdb holds only in-frame clones, not every one. The sample lists around 220,000 clones, 80% to 90% occurring once. The sequencing sample was made of peripheral blood. The receptors stem from a woman older than 75 with acute or convalescent COVID-19.

This rearrangement joins TRBV30 to TRBJ1-1, with D tentatively TRBD1 (6 bases). Deletions cut 8 bases from V and 1 base from J, with 11 bases between. From germline, CDR1 is GTSNPN and CDR2 SVGIG (reference sequence). The CDR3 extends over 12 amino acids. CDR3 nucleotide sequence: TGTGCCCTAAGGGGGTGGAACACTGAAGCTTTCTTT. Amino acids: CALRGWNTEAFF.

This rearrangement joins TRBV5-4 to TRBJ2-7; possibly TRBD2 for D (6 bases). The CDR3 is 14 residues long. The V and J ends lost 0 bases and 2 bases respectively, with 9 bases between them. CDR1 and CDR2 (germline): SGHNT, YYREEE (reference sequence). In nucleotides, the CDR3 is TGTGCCAGCAGCTTGGGCGGGGCCACCTACGAGCAGTACTTC. Protein sequence: CASSLGGATYEQYF.

The CDR3 loop reads CAWSAGGSYEQYF. The CDR3 DNA reads as TGTGCCTGGAGTGCCGGGGGCTCCTACGAGCAGTACTTC. J is TRBJ2-7 and V is TRBV30, with D possibly matching TRBD2 (6 bases). CDR1 and CDR2 (germline): GTSNPN, SVGIG (reference sequence). The CDR3 is 13 residues long. V shed 1 base and J shed 0 bases, with 7 bases lying between them.

V and J are TRBV7-2 and TRBJ1-1; tentatively, D is TRBD1 (6 bases). Germline V gene data show CDR1 as SGHTA and CDR2 as FQGNSA. The V gene lost 5 bases and the J gene lost 3 bases, with 16 bases spanning the gap. This CDR3 comprises 15 residues. The CDR3 coding sequence is TGTGCCAGCAGCCTCCGCGGGGGCCAAGACACTGAAGCTTTCTTT. It translates to CASSLRGGQDTEAFF.

The sample holds a few counts of this clone. The chain links TRBV30 to TRBJ2-5; a possible D gene is TRBD1 (5 bases). V was shortened by 3 bases and J by 3 bases, with 14 bases between the two germline ends. CDR3 length equals 14 residues. The germline V gene has CDR1 GTSNPN and CDR2 SVGIG (reference sequence). In nucleotides, the CDR3 is TGTGCCTGGAGAGGGGCTTCGGTGGAAGAGACCCAGTACTTC. The encoded protein is CAWRGASVEETQYF.

This chain connects TRBV6-2 or TRBV6-3 to TRBJ1-1; tentatively, D is TRBD1 (5 bases). Germline V gene sequence: CDR1 MNHEY, CDR2 SVGEGT. CDR3 size: 14 residues. V lost 5 bases and J 1 base, leaving 11 bases between the germline ends. CDR3 in amino acids: CASSPQGGNTEAFF. CDR3 in DNA: TGTGCCAGCAGTCCCCAGGGAGGGAACACTGAAGCTTTCTTT.

CDR3 nucleotide sequence: TGTGCCAGCAGCTTACCCCGGGACAGGGTAGCGGATGGCTACACCTTC. Protein: CASSLPRDRVADGYTF. The chain has TRBV11-2 and TRBJ1-2, with TRBD1 matching 9 bases. Trimming removed 2 bases from V and 6 bases from J; junction bases left unmatched: 10. The CDR3 loop spans 16 amino acids. From germline, CDR1 is SGHAT and CDR2 FQNNGV.

The chain joins TRBV3-1 (or the pseudogene TRBV3-2) to TRBJ2-2, with TRBD2 identical over 14 bases. The V gene end was trimmed by 4 bases and the J gene end by 0 bases; junction bases not matched to a gene: 1. Germline CDR1 and CDR2: LGHDT and YNNKEL (reference sequence). CDR3 length: 17 residues. The CDR3: CASSRLAGGPNTGELFF. In DNA form, the CDR3 reads TGTGCCAGCAGCCGACTAGCGGGAGGGCCGAACACCGGGGAGCTGTTTTTT.

The chain uses TRBV7-8 and TRBJ1-2, with TRBD1 matching 10 bases. V gave up 4 bases and J gave up 3 bases; unmatched junction bases: 8. Germline CDR1 SGHVS, CDR2 FQNEAQ. The length of the CDR3 is 16 residues. The CDR3, as DNA: TGTGCCAGCAGCTCGCCCGGGACAGGGGTTCACTATGGCTACACCTTC. This encodes CASSSPGTGVHYGYTF.

The gene calls are TRBV5-6 and TRBJ2-7, with 8 bases identical to TRBD2. Germline values: CDR1 SGHDT, CDR2 YYEEEE. V lost 1 base and J lost 2; bases outside the gene matches: 5. There are 15 residues in the CDR3. Written as DNA, the CDR3 is TGTGCCAGCAGCTTGTTTGCGGGGGGCACCTACGAGCAGTACTTC. Translated, it gives CASSLFAGGTYEQYF.

The genes are TRBV18 and TRBJ1-6; TRBD1 matches 8 bases. There are 18 residues in the CDR3. Per the germline V gene, CDR1 is KGHSH and CDR2 is LQKENI. V was pared by 3 bases and J by 11 bases, with 18 bases of the junction left unmatched. Written as DNA, the CDR3 is TGTGCCAGCTCACCCTTGAGCCACCGGACAGGGCCCCATCCACCCCTCCACTTT. This encodes CASSPLSHRTGPHPPLHF.

V is TRBV28 and J is TRBJ2-1; 9 nucleotides agree with TRBD2. The junction had 10 bases not matched to a gene; V was cut back by 5 bases and J by 8 bases. Germline assignment: CDR1 MDHEN and CDR2 SYDVKM. The CDR3 spans 15 residues. Written as DNA, the CDR3 is TGTGCCAGCAGTGATGGGAAGCTAGCGGGACATGAGCAGTTCTTC. It encodes CASSDGKLAGHEQFF.

The gene calls are TRBV19 and TRBJ1-1; unclear D gene. Trimming left V 3 bases short and J 1 base short, with 6 bases between. Germline CDR1 is LNHDA and CDR2 is SQIVND (reference sequence). The CDR3 runs to 13 residues. CDR3 loop: CASSIYQNTEAFF. Written as DNA, the CDR3 is TGTGCCAGTAGTATCTACCAGAACACTGAAGCTTTCTTT. Full variable domain (rest looked up from reference TRBV19 and TRBJ1-1): DGGITQSPKYLFRKEGQNVTLSCEQNLNHDAMYWYRQDPGQGLRLIYYSQIVNDFQKGDIAEGYSVSREKKESFPLTVTSAQKNPTAFYLCASSIYQNTEAFFGQGTRLTVV.

The chain carries TRBV21-1 and TRBJ2-7; the table names TRBD2, a call not compared with the DNA. TRBV21-1 has pseudogene status. This CDR3 spans 15 amino acids. The CDR3 nucleotides read TGTGCCAGCAGCAAAGAAAAGTTAGCAACCTACGAGCAGTACTTC. As protein: CASSKEKLATYEQYF.